The 22 T cell receptor beta chains below were found in one sample sequenced in a study of cytomegalovirus exposure and HLA in healthy donors. Vbeta (60) and Jbeta (13) primers were used in the PCR. Profiled with immunoSEQ multiplex PCR; TCRdb holds only in-frame clones, not every one. The sample yields about 170,000 clones, roughly 85% seen once. Material: PBMCs. The receptor source for this set is a man aged 30 to 45 in good health and CMV-seropositive.

This rearrangement joins TRBV14 to TRBJ2-2, with 9 bases lining up with TRBD1. Germline V gives CDR1 SGHDN, CDR2 FVKESK. The CDR3 is made up of 15 amino acids. The V segment lost 4 bases and the J segment 6 bases; nucleotides outside the gene matches: 6. The chain's CDR3 is CASSPPQGASGELFF. CDR3 nucleotide sequence: TGTGCCAGCAGCCCACCACAGGGGGCATCCGGGGAGCTGTTTTTT.

This clone appeared a single time. The rearrangement links TRBV10-3 to TRBJ1-2; D is ambiguous. Germline V lookup: CDR1 ENHRY, CDR2 SYGVKD. Trimming stripped 4 bases from V and 4 bases from J, with 10 bases between. CDR3 length: 13 residues. The CDR3 protein is CAISGEAAYGYTF. CDR3 DNA: TGTGCCATCAGTGGAGAGGCTGCCTATGGCTACACCTTC.

The rearrangement uses TRBV18 and TRBJ1-1; 8 bases are a match to TRBD1. With V trimmed by 4 bases and J by 1 base, 5 bases remained unmatched. Germline V gene sequence: CDR1 KGHSH, CDR2 LQKENI. The CDR3 loop spans 15 amino acids. CDR3: CASSLPDRANTEAFF. The CDR3 bases are TGTGCCAGCTCACTTCCGGACAGGGCGAACACTGAAGCTTTCTTT.

The gene calls are TRBV7-2 and TRBJ1-5; 7 bases are a match to TRBD1. Trimming took 3 bases from V and 12 from J; bases not matched to a gene: 8. This CDR3 has 13 amino acids. CDR1 SGHTA and CDR2 FQGNSA come from the germline V gene. CDR3 loop: CASSFTPGGHQHF. In DNA, the CDR3 is TGTGCCAGCAGCTTCACCCCAGGGGGGCACCAGCATTTT.

This chain uses TRBV5-8 with TRBJ1-2; no clear D gene. The CDR3 is made up of 14 amino acids. Trimming stripped 2 bases from V and 4 bases from J, with 12 bases between. Germline V gene data show CDR1 as SGHTS and CDR2 as YDEGEE. The DNA for the CDR3 is TGTGCCAGCAGCTTCGGGGTTGGCGTCTATGGCTACACCTTC. Protein: CASSFGVGVYGYTF.

J is TRBJ1-2 and V is TRBV7-9; 8 positions agree with TRBD1. The J segment lost 2 bases and the V segment lost 1 base, leaving 12 bases of the junction unmatched. CDR3 length equals 18 residues. The germline V gene encodes CDR1 SEHNR and CDR2 FQNEAQ (reference sequence). The CDR3 protein is CASSLGQGAFAGNYGYTF. CDR3 DNA: TGTGCCAGCAGCTTAGGCCAGGGGGCGTTCGCCGGAAACTATGGCTACACCTTC.

The chain joins TRBV5-6 to TRBJ2-5, with D possibly being TRBD2 (5 bases). The CDR3 has 16 amino acids. Trimming shortened V by 2 bases and J by 5 bases, and 19 bases separated the two germline ends. From germline, CDR1 is SGHDT and CDR2 YYEEEE. CDR3 in amino acids: CASSFPEGTGEETQYF. In DNA, the CDR3 is TGTGCCAGCAGCTTTCCAGAGGGAACGGGTGAGGAGACCCAGTACTTC.

This clone was seen only once. This rearrangement joins TRBV27 to TRBJ1-4; D not resolved. V was shortened by 1 base and J by 4 bases, with 13 bases between the two germline ends. The germline V gene has CDR1 MNHEY and CDR2 SMNVEV (reference sequence). This CDR3 spans 16 amino acids. Here the CDR3 reads CASSLYYGGRNEKLFF. DNA for the CDR3: TGTGCCAGCAGTTTATACTATGGAGGGCGTAATGAAAAACTGTTTTTT. The full variable domain, its missing parts supplied by reference TRBV27 and TRBJ1-4, is EAQVTQNPRYLITVTGKKLTVTCSQNMNHEYMSWYRQDPGLGLRQIYYSMNVEVTDKGDVPEGYKVSRKEKRNFPLILESPSPNQTSLYFCASSLYYGGRNEKLFFGSGTQLSVL.

Here the CDR3 reads CASSYRGGAGETQYF. The CDR3 nucleotides read TGTGCCAGCAGTTACCGGGGGGGGGCGGGGGAGACCCAGTACTTC. The chain combines TRBV6-5 with TRBJ2-5; 8 bases fit TRBD2. Germline V gene data show CDR1 as MNHEY and CDR2 as SVGAGI. This CDR3 comprises 15 residues. The ends lost 2 bases at V and 5 bases at J; junction bases unmatched: 7.

This sequence joins TRBV9 and TRBJ2-3; 8 bases map to TRBD2. The V gene end was trimmed by 1 base and the J gene end by 5 bases; junction bases not matched to a gene: 6. Per germline, CDR1 SGDLS and CDR2 YYNGEE. The CDR3 extends over 15 amino acids. In DNA form, the CDR3 reads TGTGCCAGCAGCGTAACGGGAGGGCCAGGAGATACGCAGTATTTT. Translating gives CASSVTGGPGDTQYF.

The chain employs TRBV5-5 and TRBJ2-7; TRBD2 agrees at 12 bases. Germline V gene lookup returns CDR1 SGHKS and CDR2 YYEKEE (reference sequence). This CDR3 has 19 amino acids. After removal of 3 bases from V and 6 bases from J, the junction contained 19 bases not matched to a gene. The CDR3 is CASSSRIRRLAGDGGEQYF. CDR3 coding DNA: TGTGCCAGCAGCTCCCGAATCCGGAGACTAGCGGGAGACGGGGGCGAGCAGTACTTC.

The chain recombines TRBV7-9 with TRBJ2-5; 9 bases agree with TRBD2. With 5 bases clipped from V and 1 base from J, the junction kept 5 bases outside the gene matches. Germline V lookup: CDR1 SEHNR, CDR2 FQNEAQ (reference sequence). CDR3 length: 15 amino acids. CDR3 DNA sequence: TGTGCCAGCAGCGCACTAGCGGGTGTCCAAGAGACCCAGTACTTC. Residues: CASSALAGVQETQYF.

V is TRBV28 and J is TRBJ1-3, with D possibly matching TRBD1 (5 bases). This CDR3 region has 19 residues. V lost 7 bases, J lost 0 bases, and 25 bases lay in between. Germline assignment: CDR1 MDHEN and CDR2 SYDVKM. DNA of the CDR3: TGTGCCAGCACCTCCCCTAACCGCGGGGGAAGATCCTCTGGAAACACCATATATTTT. This sequence encodes CASTSPNRGGRSSGNTIYF.

This chain uses TRBV2 with TRBJ1-2; tentatively, D is TRBD1 (6 bases). Germline V gene sequence: CDR1 SNHLY, CDR2 FYNNEI. The CDR3 sequence is 14 residues long. Trimming removed 5 bases from V and 3 bases from J, with 13 bases in between. CDR3 DNA sequence: TGTGCCAGCAGTACTATACAGGGTCACTATGGCTACACCTTC. This translates into CASSTIQGHYGYTF.

The V and J genes are TRBV9 and TRBJ2-7; 16 bases agree with TRBD2. The germline CDR1 and CDR2 sequences are SGDLS and YYNGEE. The length of the CDR3 is 16 residues. V was clipped by 4 bases and J by 2 bases; unmatched bases: 3. The CDR3 DNA follows: TGTGCCAGCAGCCCGGGACTAGCGGGAGGGCCCTACGAGCAGTACTTC. Its translation is CASSPGLAGGPYEQYF.

Only one count was recorded for this clone. This sequence joins TRBV18 and TRBJ2-1; tentatively, D is TRBD2 (6 bases). The CDR3 is made up of 15 amino acids. V was shortened by 1 base and J by 7 bases, with 14 bases between the two germline ends. Germline V gives CDR1 KGHSH, CDR2 LQKENI. DNA of the CDR3: TGTGCCAGCTCACCACTGCGGGGACCCTCTAATGAGCAGTTCTTC. The encoded protein is CASSPLRGPSNEQFF.

This clone turned up a few times. J is TRBJ2-7 and V is TRBV4-1, with a possible D match to TRBD1 (5 bases). Germline V gene sequence: CDR1 MGHRA, CDR2 YSYEKL. V lost 3 bases and J lost 3, with 12 bases in between. The CDR3 sequence is 14 residues long. The CDR3 DNA sequence: TGCGCCAGCAGCCAGACGACAGATAACTACGAGCAGTACTTC. Translating it yields CASSQTTDNYEQYF.

This chain joins TRBV7-6 and TRBJ2-1, with TRBD2 matching 7 bases. Per the germline V gene, CDR1 is SGHVS and CDR2 is FNYEAQ. The CDR3 contains 18 residues. The ends lost 5 bases at V and 8 bases at J; junction bases unmatched: 21. CDR3 DNA sequence: TGTGCCAGCAGCGCAGCGTGGAAAAGGGAGGGCCGCGAAGATGAGCAGTTCTTC. Encoded protein: CASSAAWKREGREDEQFF. The full variable domain, with the rest looked up from reference TRBV7-6 and TRBJ2-1, is GAGVSQSPRYKVTKRGQDVALRCDPISGHVSLYWYRQALGQGPEFLTYFNYEAQQDKSGLPNDRFSAERPEGSISTLTIQRTEQRDSAMYRCASSAAWKREGREDEQFFGPGTRLTVL.

V and J are TRBV6-5 and TRBJ1-2; possible D gene TRBD1, 6 bases. Germline loops: CDR1 MNHEY, CDR2 SVGAGI. The CDR3 covers 15 residues. V dropped 4 bases and J dropped 7 bases, with 19 bases sitting between them. CDR3 in amino acids: CASSSRRTVSIGYTF. The CDR3, as DNA: TGTGCCAGCAGTTCACGGAGGACAGTCTCCATTGGCTACACCTTC.

The rearrangement links TRBV10-1 to TRBJ2-2; TRBD2 matches 11 bases. The CDR3 contains 19 residues. Germline V CDR1 and CDR2: WNHNN, SYGVQD (reference sequence). Trimming took 0 bases from V and 5 from J; bases not matched to a gene: 11. The DNA for the CDR3 is TGCGCCAGCAGTGAGTCGGAGAGACTGGGACTAGCGGTTACCGGGGAGCTGTTTTTT. Encoded protein: CASSESERLGLAVTGELFF.

This clone was found once. The chain recombines TRBV6-5 with TRBJ2-2; D gene unclear. The CDR3 has 14 residues. Trimming stripped 6 bases from V and 8 bases from J, with 16 bases between. The germline gives CDR1 MNHEY, CDR2 SVGAGI. CDR3 protein: CASSPPSPPGELFF. CDR3 DNA sequence: TGTGCCAGCAGCCCCCCCAGTCCTCCTGGGGAGCTGTTTTTT.

The rearrangement joins TRBV2 to TRBJ2-5; D is undetermined. Germline values: CDR1 SNHLY, CDR2 FYNNEI. This CDR3 comprises 15 residues. With 5 bases removed from V and 0 bases from J, the gap between germline ends came to 13 bases. For the CDR3, the DNA is TGTGCCAGCAGTCCGGAGTCCACCGACCAAGAGACCCAGTACTTC. Translation gives CASSPESTDQETQYF. Full variable domain (remainder filled in from reference TRBV2 and TRBJ2-5): EPEVTQTPSHQVTQMGQEVILRCVPISNHLYFYWYRQILGQKVEFLVSFYNNEISEKSEIFDDQFSVERPDGSNFTLKIRSTKLEDSAMYFCASSPESTDQETQYFGPGTRLLVL.